Listed below are T cell receptor beta chains from one sample, sequenced in a study of radiotherapy plus CTLA-4 blockade in lung cancer. Generated by immunoSEQ multiplex PCR, the TCRdb table keeps only in-frame clones and is missing some. The sample yields around 49,000 clones, about 88% seen once. This specimen was peripheral blood, taken from a patient treated with radiotherapy plus ipilimumab. These receptor sequences come from a human donor with non-small cell lung cancer whose response to radiotherapy plus ipilimumab could not be evaluated. Both conserved end residues are part of each CDR3. The order of the fields is J gene, D gene, clone size, V gene, CDR3 protein, CDR3 DNA. D genes are given only for firm matches. Only some rows state a clone size, as once, few, many or a class for expanded clones.

TRBJ1-5 - - TRBV30 CAWRAAGNQPQHF TGTGCCTGGAGGGCAGCAGGGAATCAGCCCCAGCATTTT
TRBJ2-1 TRBD2 - TRBV4-3 CASSQGLAGGMANEQFF TGCGCCAGCAGCCAGGGACTAGCGGGAGGGATGGCCAATGAGCAGTTCTTC
TRBJ2-7 TRBD2 - TRBV7-9 CASSFPGLVDEQYF TGTGCCAGCAGCTTTCCTGGACTAGTCGACGAGCAGTACTTC
TRBJ2-1 TRBD2 - TRBV19 CASSIRGLASYNEQFF TGTGCCAGTAGTATACGAGGACTAGCCTCTTACAATGAGCAGTTCTTC
TRBJ1-6 - - TRBV6-6 CASIYQAGPNSPLHF TGTGCCAGCATTTATCAGGCGGGGCCCAATTCACCCCTCCACTTT
TRBJ2-5 TRBD2 once TRBV5-1 CASSLRAGGSEQYF TGCGCCAGCAGCTTGAGGGCGGGAGGCAGTGAGCAGTACTTC
TRBJ2-1 - - TRBV7-2 CASSTKGWTPYNYNEQFF TGTGCCAGCAGCACCAAGGGCTGGACACCCTATAACTACAATGAGCAGTTCTTC
TRBJ2-3 TRBD2 - TRBV20-1 CSAAGGGTQYF TGCAGTGCGGCGGGGGGGGGTACGCAGTATTTT
TRBJ1-3 - - TRBV19 CASSTVRDEGGNTIYF TGTGCCAGTAGTACCGTCAGGGATGAAGGTGGAAACACCATATATTTT
TRBJ2-7 TRBD1 - TRBV27 CASRRGDRDTYEQYF TGTGCCAGCAGGAGAGGGGACAGGGACACCTACGAGCAGTACTTC
TRBJ2-7 - - TRBV5-1 CASSLDRVEQYF TGCGCCAGCAGCTTGGACAGGGTCGAGCAGTACTTC
TRBJ2-5 - - TRBV4-3 CASEATDRAQETQYF TGCGCCAGCGAGGCCACGGACAGAGCCCAAGAGACCCAGTACTTC
TRBJ1-1 - - TRBV9 CASNFNGGNTEAFF TGTGCCAGCAATTTTAACGGGGGGAACACTGAAGCTTTCTTT
TRBJ1-6 - - TRBV28 CASSSAARGNSPLHF TGTGCCAGCAGTTCCGCGGCCCGGGGAAATTCACCCCTCCACTTT
TRBJ1-1 - - TRBV2 CASSVQREAFF TGTGCCAGCAGTGTGCAGCGCGAAGCTTTCTTT
TRBJ1-2 - - TRBV7-9 CASSLADPGDYGYTF TGTGCCAGCAGCCTCGCCGACCCAGGGGACTATGGCTACACCTTC
TRBJ2-2 TRBD1 - TRBV5-1 CASSTPGQGTGELFF TGCGCCAGCAGCACCCCGGGACAGGGCACCGGGGAGCTGTTTTTT
TRBJ2-7 - - TRBV29-1 CSVGPDRRSYEQYF TGCAGCGTTGGCCCCGACAGACGCTCCTACGAGCAGTACTTC
TRBJ1-5 - - TRBV9 CASSLTGSTNQPQHF TGTGCCAGCAGTCTCACAGGGTCGACAAATCAGCCCCAGCATTTT
TRBJ2-3 - - TRBV9 CASSVGQWTDTQYF TGTGCCAGCAGCGTAGGGCAGTGGACAGATACGCAGTATTTT
TRBJ2-2 - once TRBV6-5 CASSSTGIPGELFF TGTGCCAGCAGTTCTACAGGGATCCCCGGGGAGCTGTTTTTT
TRBJ1-1 TRBD1 once TRBV11-2 CASRNRGDTEAFF TGTGCCAGCAGAAACAGGGGGGACACTGAAGCTTTCTTT
TRBJ2-6 - - TRBV18 CASSAGGSGANVLTF TGTGCCAGCTCGGCAGGGGGGAGTGGGGCCAACGTCCTGACTTTC
TRBJ2-7 - - TRBV11-2 CASSLAPTDSYEQYF TGTGCCAGCAGCTTAGCACCGACAGACTCCTACGAGCAGTACTTC
TRBJ1-2 - - TRBV7-2 CASSTQTSPSYGYTF TGTGCCAGCAGCACACAGACCTCCCCATCATATGGCTACACCTTC
TRBJ2-1 - - TRBV7-3 CASSLRGGGSYNEQFF TGTGCCAGCAGCCTCCGGGGAGGGGGATCCTACAATGAGCAGTTCTTC
TRBJ2-5 TRBD1 - TRBV6-5 CASSGTGGGETQYF TGTGCCAGCTCCGGGACAGGGGGCGGAGAGACCCAGTACTTC
TRBJ2-7 TRBD2 - TRBV7-2 CASSLVSGTSGSYEQYF TGTGCCAGCAGCTTAGTGTCCGGGACTAGCGGGTCCTACGAGCAGTACTTC